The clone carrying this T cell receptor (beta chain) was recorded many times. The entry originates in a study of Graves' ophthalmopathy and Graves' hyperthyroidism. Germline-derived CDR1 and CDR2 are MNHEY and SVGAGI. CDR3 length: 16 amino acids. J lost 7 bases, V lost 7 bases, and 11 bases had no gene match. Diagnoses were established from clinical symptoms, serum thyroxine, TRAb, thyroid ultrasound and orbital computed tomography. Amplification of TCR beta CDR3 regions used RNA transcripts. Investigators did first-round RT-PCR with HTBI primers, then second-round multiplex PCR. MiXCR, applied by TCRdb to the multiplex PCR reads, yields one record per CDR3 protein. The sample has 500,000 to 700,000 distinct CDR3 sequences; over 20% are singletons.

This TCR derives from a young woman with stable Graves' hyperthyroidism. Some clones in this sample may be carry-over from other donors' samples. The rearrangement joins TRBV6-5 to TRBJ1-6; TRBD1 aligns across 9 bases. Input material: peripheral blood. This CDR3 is CASTFRDRVKNSPLHF. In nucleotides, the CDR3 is TGTGCCAGCACCTTCCGGGACAGGGTAAAAAATTCACCCCTCCACTTT.